Sequencing of this TCR beta chain was carried out in a study of T cells in localized non-small cell lung cancer. Study results and limitations: Uninvolved adjacent lung, not tumor, had the highest T cell clonality. For the top 100 tumor clones, a median about 60 also appeared in adjacent lung.

Data came from immunoSEQ multiplex PCR; TCRdb stores just in-frame clones and leaves some out. The sample holds thousands of clones, 22% seen once. This clone came up a few times. Its target is unknown. The V and J ends lost 3 bases and 3 bases, in that order; junction bases with no gene match: 6. The CDR3 consists of 16 residues. Germline V CDR1 and CDR2: KGHSY, FQNENV. The TCR comes from a male donor aged 60 or over with stage III squamous cell lung carcinoma. The chain carries TRBV16 and TRBJ2-7, with 12 bases fitting TRBD2. Sequenced material: lung tumor tissue, taken before any cancer treatment. The CDR3 coding sequence is TGTGCCAGCAGCCACGAACTAGCGGGGGGATTCTACGAGCAGTACTTC. Its translation is CASSHELAGGFYEQYF.